This passage covers 8 T cell receptor beta chains from one sample sequenced in a study of OX40 agonist ivuxolimab in advanced cancers. The table came from immunoSEQ multiplex PCR; TCRdb's copy has only in-frame clones and leaves some out. The sample yields 55,000 to 75,000 clones, 87% seen once. The material sequenced was CD4+ or CD8+ T cells sorted from blood, taken in a trial of the OX40 agonist ivuxolimab. The receptors here all came from an adult with an advanced solid tumor such as melanoma, head and neck, liver or kidney cancer.

This clone was detected a few times. The V call is TRBV28, the J call TRBJ1-2; D is ambiguous. Trimming cost V 7 bases and J 4 bases, with 7 bases left between them. Per the germline V gene, CDR1 is MDHEN and CDR2 is SYDVKM. The CDR3 covers 11 residues. CDR3 DNA sequence: TGTGCCAGCACGAAAAGCTATGGCTACACCTTC. Protein product: CASTKSYGYTF.

The J gene is TRBJ1-2, the V gene TRBV4-1, with a tentative D call TRBD1 (5 bases). The V end was cut by 5 bases, the J end by 7 bases, with 14 bases between. CDR3 length: 13 amino acids. Germline CDR1 is MGHRA and CDR2 is YSYEKL. CDR3 loop: CASSYGGVGGYTF. CDR3 nucleotides: TGCGCCAGCAGCTACGGGGGAGTAGGTGGCTACACCTTC.

V usage is TRBV6-5 and J usage is TRBJ2-7, with TRBD1 identical over 9 bases. V dropped 6 bases and J dropped 3; count of bases not matched to a gene: 6. The CDR3 is 14 residues long. Germline V gene sequence: CDR1 MNHEY, CDR2 SVGAGI. DNA of the CDR3: TGTGCCAGCAGAGACAGGGGGGTAGTCTACGAGCAGTACTTC. This gives the protein CASRDRGVVYEQYF.

This chain joins TRBV28 and TRBJ1-6; possibly TRBD1 for D (6 bases). Trimming pared 6 bases from V and 6 bases from J, leaving 9 bases between. Germline CDR1 reads MDHEN; CDR2 reads SYDVKM. The CDR3 totals 13 residues. The CDR3 reads CASSRGLNSPLHF. CDR3 in DNA: TGTGCCAGCAGCCGGGGGCTTAATTCACCCCTCCACTTT.

CDR3 coding DNA: TGTGCCAGCAGCTTGGGGCAGGGAGGGGGATATGGCTACACCTTC. This encodes CASSLGQGGGYGYTF. The rearrangement uses TRBV5-5 and TRBJ1-2; D possibly corresponds to TRBD1 (6 bases). Germline V gene data show CDR1 as SGHKS and CDR2 as YYEKEE (reference sequence). The length of the CDR3 is 15 residues. Trimming removed 0 bases from V and 5 bases from J, with 14 bases in between.

A single count supports this clone. This chain links TRBV4-3 with TRBJ2-3; 7 bases fit TRBD2. Per germline, CDR1 LGHNA and CDR2 YSLEER. With V trimmed by 3 bases and J by 5 bases, 14 bases remained unmatched. This CDR3 has 17 residues. The CDR3, as DNA: TGCGCCAGCAGCCAGGGAGGGATTCTTCTAGCAGGAGATACGCAGTATTTT. This codes for CASSQGGILLAGDTQYF.

CDR3 coding DNA: TGTGCCACCAGCAGAGGGAACGGGAGAGGCGAGCAGTACTTC. This codes for CATSRGNGRGEQYF. The chain employs TRBV15 and TRBJ2-7; tentative D call: TRBD2 (6 bases). From germline, CDR1 is LNHNV and CDR2 YYDKDF (reference sequence). The CDR3 length is 14 residues. The V end was cut by 1 base, the J end by 6 bases, with 13 bases between.

The V gene is TRBV28, the J gene TRBJ2-2, with a tentative D call TRBD2 (6 bases). Germline-derived CDR1 and CDR2 are MDHEN and SYDVKM. The V end lost 8 bases, the J end lost 6 bases, and 10 bases lay between the germline ends. The CDR3 totals 12 residues. The chain's CDR3 is CASSRGPGELFF. The DNA for the CDR3 is TGTGCCAGCTCGCGGGGACCCGGGGAGCTGTTTTTT.